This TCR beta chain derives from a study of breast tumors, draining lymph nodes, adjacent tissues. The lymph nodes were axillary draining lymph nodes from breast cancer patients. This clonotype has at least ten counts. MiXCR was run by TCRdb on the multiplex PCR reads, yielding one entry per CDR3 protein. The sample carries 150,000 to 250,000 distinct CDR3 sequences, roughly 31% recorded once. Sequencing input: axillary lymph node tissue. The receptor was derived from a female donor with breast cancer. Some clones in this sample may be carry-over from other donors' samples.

The CDR3 loop reads CASSPSGGTGNEQFF. As DNA, the CDR3 is TGTGCCAGCAGCCCCAGCGGGGGGACGGGAAATGAGCAGTTCTTC. The chain uses TRBV7-2 and TRBJ2-1; 9 nucleotides align to TRBD2. The CDR3 extends over 15 amino acids. V shed 5 bases and J 7 bases; nucleotides not matched to a gene: 9. CDR1 and CDR2 (germline): SGHTA, FQGNSA.